The T cell receptor beta chain under discussion was sequenced for a study of PD-L1 blockade in urothelial cancer. Study background: Atezolizumab was started by patients at some point between 2014 and 2016 at 1,200 mg intravenously every 3 weeks. Prior exposure to chemotherapy in patients amounted to 0 to 3 regimens received. Blood yielded a median of around 150,000 T cells per sample.

Measured with immunoSEQ multiplex PCR; TCRdb has only the in-frame clones, and not every one. The data contain over 40,000 clones, around 80% of them singletons. Trimming removed 0 bases from V and 6 bases from J; junction bases left unmatched: 4. This CDR3 spans 15 amino acids. Per the germline V gene, CDR1 is SGHRS and CDR2 is YFSETQ. Each patient's cancer was a locally advanced or metastatic urothelial carcinoma. The TCR originated in a man aged 70-80 years with urothelial cancer. The V call is TRBV5-1, the J call TRBJ2-1, with TRBD2 identical over 9 bases. Sequencing was performed on PBMCs, taken around atezolizumab (anti-PD-L1) treatment. The CDR3 region is CASSLDGTSRNEQFF. In DNA, the CDR3 is TGCGCCAGCAGCTTGGATGGGACTAGCCGCAATGAGCAGTTCTTC. Drawing the rest from reference TRBV5-1 and TRBJ2-1, the complete variable domain is KAGVTQTPRYLIKTRGQQVTLSCSPISGHRSVSWYQQTPGQGLQFLFEYFSETQRNKGNFPGRFSGRQFSNSRSEMNVSTLELGDSALYLCASSLDGTSRNEQFFGPGTRLTVL.